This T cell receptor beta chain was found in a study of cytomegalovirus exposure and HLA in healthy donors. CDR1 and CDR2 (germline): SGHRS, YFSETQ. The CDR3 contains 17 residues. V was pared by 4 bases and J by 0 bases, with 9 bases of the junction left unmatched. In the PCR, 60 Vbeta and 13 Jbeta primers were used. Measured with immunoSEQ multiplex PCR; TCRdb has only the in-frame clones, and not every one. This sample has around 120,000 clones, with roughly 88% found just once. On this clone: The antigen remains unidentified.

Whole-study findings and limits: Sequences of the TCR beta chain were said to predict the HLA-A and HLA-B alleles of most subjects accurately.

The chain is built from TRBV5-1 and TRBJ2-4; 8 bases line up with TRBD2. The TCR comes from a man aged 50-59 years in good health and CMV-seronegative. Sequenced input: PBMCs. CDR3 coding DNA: TGCGCCAGCAGCCGCCCCGGGGGGGATATAGCCAAAAACATTCAGTACTTC. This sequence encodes CASSRPGGDIAKNIQYF.